This entry lists 19 T cell receptor beta chains sequenced from one sample in a study of cytomegalovirus exposure and HLA in healthy donors. The study ran its PCR with 60 Vbeta and 13 Jbeta primers. TCRdb keeps only in-frame clones here, not all; method: immunoSEQ multiplex PCR. The data contain 95,000 to 150,000 clones, over 8.5% of them singletons. Sequenced input: PBMCs. The origin of the receptors is a woman aged 40 to 50 in good health and CMV-seropositive.

This clone has a single count. The chain joins TRBV10-1 to TRBJ1-1; D uncertain. The germline V gene has CDR1 WNHNN and CDR2 SYGVQD (reference sequence). CDR3 length: 16 residues. Trimming stripped 0 bases from V and 1 base from J, with 12 bases between. In DNA form, the CDR3 reads TGCGCCAGCAGTGAGTCGACACTCGCCCAGAACACTGAAGCTTTCTTT. This sequence encodes CASSESTLAQNTEAFF.

This clone was detected a few times. This sequence joins TRBV7-9 and TRBJ1-5; TRBD1 aligns across 10 bases. Looked up from germline, CDR1 is SEHNR and CDR2 is FQNEAQ (reference sequence). The CDR3 covers 15 residues. V was pared by 5 bases and J by 3 bases, with 4 bases of the junction left unmatched. Here the CDR3 DNA reads TGTGCCAGCAGCAGGGACAGGGGTACCAATCAGCCCCAGCATTTT. Encoded protein: CASSRDRGTNQPQHF.

This clone was counted only a few times. An end of the junction differs from the germline gene, which may be a read error. The sample carries other DNA sequences with the same CDR3. The rearrangement uses TRBV5-4 and TRBJ1-1; no clear D gene. The CDR3 contains 14 residues. Per the germline V gene, CDR1 is SGHNT and CDR2 is YYREEE (reference sequence). CDR3 in amino acids: CASSLFGIHTEAFF. The CDR3 DNA sequence: TGTGCCAGCAGCTTGTTCGGGATCCACACTGAGGCTTTCTTT. The full variable domain, rest sourced from reference TRBV5-4 and TRBJ1-1, is ETGVTQSPTHLIKTRGQQVTLRCSSQSGHNTVSWYQQALGQGPQFIFQYYREEENGRGNFPPRFSGLQFPNYSSELNVNALELDDSALYLCASSLFGIHTEAFFGQGTRLTVV.

This chain links TRBV2 with TRBJ2-1, with TRBD2 as a possible D gene (5 bases). Per germline, CDR1 SNHLY and CDR2 FYNNEI. There are 13 residues in the CDR3. Trimming removed 4 bases at V and 5 bases at J, with 9 bases between. The CDR3 here is CASSATRDNEQFF. The CDR3 bases are TGTGCCAGCAGTGCTACTAGGGACAATGAGCAGTTCTTC.

Written as DNA, the CDR3 is TGTGCCATCAGTGGCCCAGGGGGCGAGCAGTACTTC. Amino acids: CAISGPGGEQYF. The chain couples TRBV10-3 to TRBJ2-7, with 7 bases fitting TRBD1. Germline-derived CDR1 and CDR2 are ENHRY and SYGVKD. V trimming: 4 bases; J trimming: 6 bases; junction bases outside the gene matches: 3. The CDR3 length is 12 residues.

The chain couples TRBV9 to TRBJ2-2, with TRBD1 matching over 9 bases. There are 16 residues in the CDR3. The germline CDR1 and CDR2 sequences are SGDLS and YYNGEE. V was clipped by 5 bases and J by 3 bases; unmatched bases: 8. CDR3 nucleotide sequence: TGTGCCAGCAGTGCCCGGGACAGGGTTGACACCGGGGAGCTGTTTTTT. The encoded protein is CASSARDRVDTGELFF.

The chain employs TRBV7-2 and TRBJ1-2; D is ambiguous. This CDR3 contains 12 residues. The ends were cut back, 3 bases at V and 8 bases at J, with 10 bases in the middle. Germline V gives CDR1 SGHTA, CDR2 FQGNSA. CDR3 bases: TGTGCCAGCAGCTTGACTTTTCGGGGCTACACCTTC. Encoded protein: CASSLTFRGYTF.

The chain links TRBV19 to TRBJ2-5; TRBD2 might be the D (6 bases). This CDR3 spans 13 amino acids. With 4 bases removed from V and 7 bases from J, the gap between germline ends came to 13 bases. Germline V gene data show CDR1 as LNHDA and CDR2 as SQIVND (reference sequence). CDR3 sequence (DNA): TGTGCCAGTAGTACGGGACTTCGAGGGACCCAGTACTTC. Translation gives CASSTGLRGTQYF.

The rearrangement links TRBV7-2 to TRBJ2-6, with D perhaps matching TRBD1 (5 bases). The germline V gene has CDR1 SGHTA and CDR2 FQGNSA. The CDR3 consists of 19 residues. V lost 5 bases and J lost 0, with 20 bases in between. CDR3 protein: CASSIFPRTFLSGANVLTF. In DNA form, the CDR3 reads TGTGCCAGCAGCATTTTCCCTAGGACATTTCTCTCTGGGGCCAACGTCCTGACTTTC.

The chain carries TRBV10-3 and TRBJ2-7; 8 bases agree with TRBD2. CDR3 length equals 15 residues. J lost 1 base, V lost 3 bases, and 5 bases had no gene match. The germline CDR1 and CDR2 sequences are ENHRY and SYGVKD. CDR3 sequence (DNA): TGTGCCATCAGTGAATTCAGCGGGGGTTCCTACGAGCAGTACTTC. The encoded protein is CAISEFSGGSYEQYF.

The rearrangement uses TRBV28 and TRBJ2-7; possible D gene TRBD2, 5 bases. Trimming removed 2 bases at V and 5 bases at J, with 13 bases between. Germline lookup yields CDR1 MDHEN and CDR2 SYDVKM. This CDR3 comprises 14 residues. CDR3 bases: TGTGCCAGCAGTTTAGGTGGGGAGTGGGACGAGCAGTACTTC. It translates to CASSLGGEWDEQYF.

The V and J genes are TRBV11-2 and TRBJ2-7; TRBD1 might be the D (5 bases). This CDR3 has 10 amino acids. Germline V lookup: CDR1 SGHAT, CDR2 FQNNGV. V lost 8 bases and J lost 6, with 8 bases in between. CDR3 bases: TGTGCCAGCGGACACGGCGAGCAGTACTTC. Its protein is CASGHGEQYF.

The chain is built from TRBV7-6 and TRBJ2-7; 7 bases agree with TRBD1. Looked up from germline, CDR1 is SGHVS and CDR2 is FNYEAQ. The trim removed 1 base at V and 4 bases at J, leaving 7 bases unmatched. The CDR3 sequence is 15 residues long. The DNA for the CDR3 is TGTGCCAGCAGCTTAGACCCTGGACAGGAATACGAGCAGTACTTC. Its translation is CASSLDPGQEYEQYF.

This rearrangement joins TRBV29-1 to TRBJ2-5, with 10 bases fitting TRBD2. Losses at the gene ends were 6 bases for V and 4 bases for J; bases not matched to a gene: 14. CDR1 and CDR2 (germline): SQVTM, ANQGSEA. CDR3 length equals 16 residues. The CDR3, as DNA: TGCAGCGTCCTGCAGGGGGGGATAGCGGGGGGAGAGACCCAGTACTTC. Residues: CSVLQGGIAGGETQYF.

This clone was detected only a few times. The gene calls are TRBV7-3 and TRBJ2-2, with 9 bases lining up with TRBD1. V lost 5 bases, J lost 5 bases, and 6 bases stayed unmatched. The germline V gene has CDR1 SGHTA and CDR2 FQGTGA. The length of the CDR3 is 15 residues. Written as DNA, the CDR3 is TGTGCCAGCAGCCTCGGGACAGGGATGACCGGGGAGCTGTTTTTT. The encoded protein is CASSLGTGMTGELFF.

J is TRBJ1-1 and V is TRBV6-5; 7 bases match TRBD1. The CDR3 is 14 amino acids. In germline, CDR1 is MNHEY, CDR2 SVGAGI. Trimming removed 5 bases from V and 1 base from J; junction bases left unmatched: 4. Here the CDR3 DNA reads TGTGCCAGCAGTCAGTGGACAGGGAACACTGAAGCTTTCTTT. This sequence encodes CASSQWTGNTEAFF.

The chain combines TRBV28 with TRBJ2-7; D perhaps matches TRBD1 (6 bases). Trimming removed 4 bases from V and 3 bases from J, with 10 bases in between. Germline V lookup: CDR1 MDHEN, CDR2 SYDVKM. The CDR3 sequence is 13 residues long. This CDR3 reads CASSYDRNYEQYF. CDR3 sequence (DNA): TGTGCCAGCAGTTACGACAGGAACTACGAGCAGTACTTC.

This clone was found a few times. V is TRBV18 and J is TRBJ1-1; no definite D call. Trimming removed 0 bases from V and 1 base from J, with 6 bases in between. This CDR3 has 14 residues. CDR1 and CDR2 (germline): KGHSH, LQKENI. Here the CDR3 DNA reads TGTGCCAGCTCACCACCGTCGGGGAACACTGAAGCTTTCTTT. Residues: CASSPPSGNTEAFF.

In its sample, this clone was seen a few times. The chain recombines TRBV9 with TRBJ2-1; 11 bases are shared with TRBD2. From germline, CDR1 is SGDLS and CDR2 YYNGEE. There are 19 residues in the CDR3. The J segment lost 4 bases and the V segment lost 2 bases, leaving 14 bases of the junction unmatched. The CDR3 reads CASSVLGLSGGDDYNEQFF. In DNA, the CDR3 is TGTGCCAGCAGCGTTTTAGGGCTTAGCGGGGGGGATGATTACAATGAGCAGTTCTTC. The whole variable domain, filled in from reference TRBV9 and TRBJ2-1, reads DSGVTQTPKHLITATGQRVTLRCSPRSGDLSVYWYQQSLDQGLQFLIQYYNGEERAKGNILERFSAQQFPDLHSELNLSSLELGDSALYFCASSVLGLSGGDDYNEQFFGPGTRLTVL.